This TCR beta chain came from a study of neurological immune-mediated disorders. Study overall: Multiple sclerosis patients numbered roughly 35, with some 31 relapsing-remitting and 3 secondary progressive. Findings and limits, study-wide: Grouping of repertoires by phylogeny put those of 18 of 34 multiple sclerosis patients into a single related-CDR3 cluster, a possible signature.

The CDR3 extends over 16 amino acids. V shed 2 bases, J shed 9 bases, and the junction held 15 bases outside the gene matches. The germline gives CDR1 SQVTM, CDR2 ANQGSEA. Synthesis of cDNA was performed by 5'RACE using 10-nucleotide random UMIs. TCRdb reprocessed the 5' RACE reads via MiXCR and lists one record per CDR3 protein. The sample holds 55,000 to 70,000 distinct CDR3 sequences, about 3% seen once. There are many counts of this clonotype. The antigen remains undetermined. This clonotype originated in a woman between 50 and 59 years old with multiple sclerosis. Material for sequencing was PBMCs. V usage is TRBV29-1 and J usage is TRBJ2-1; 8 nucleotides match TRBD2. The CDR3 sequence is CSVEIGQPAGAGEQFF. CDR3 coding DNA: TGCAGCGTTGAAATAGGACAGCCAGCGGGAGCAGGTGAGCAGTTCTTC.